Listed below are T cell receptor beta chains from one sample, sequenced in a study of graft-versus-host responses after intestinal transplantation. Sequencing used immunoSEQ multiplex PCR; TCRdb keeps in-frame clones, though not all of them. The sample lists roughly 10,000 clones, around 94% occurring once. The sample here was PBMCs, taken 8 days after intestinal transplant. The receptors were sampled from a human patient who received an intestinal transplant, so some T cells may come from the graft donor. CDR3s include the opening cysteine and the closing phenylalanine or tryptophan. D genes are given only for firm matches. Only some rows state a clone size, as once, few, many or a class for expanded clones.

j_call v_call clone_size d_call cdr3_nt cdr3_aa
TRBJ2-7 TRBV27 . . TGTGCCAGCAGTTTACGCGGGAACGGGTACTACGAGCAGTACTTC CASSLRGNGYYEQYF
TRBJ1-6 TRBV4-1 . TRBD1 TGCGCCAGCAGCCCACTCGGGACAGGACCATCACCCCTCCACTTT CASSPLGTGPSPLHF
TRBJ2-7 TRBV14 once . TGTGCCAGCAGCCAAGACCCCGCGGTACCACTTTACGAGCAGTACTTC CASSQDPAVPLYEQYF
TRBJ2-1 TRBV28 . TRBD2 TGTGCCACCTCTGTGATAGCGGGAAACAATGAGCAGTTCTTC CATSVIAGNNEQFF
TRBJ1-1 TRBV6-5 . . TGTGCCAGCAGTTACGCGGAGGGGTTCACTGAAGCTTTCTTT CASSYAEGFTEAFF
TRBJ2-1 TRBV28 once . TGTGCCAGCACCTCTTTAGGGGACAATGAGCAGTTCTTC CASTSLGDNEQFF
TRBJ1-4 TRBV28 . . TGTGCCAGCAGTTTTCCCGGTCTAGGAGATGAAAAACTGTTTTTT CASSFPGLGDEKLFF
TRBJ2-7 TRBV19 . . TGTGCCAGTAGTATCGGGGCAGGGAGCTACGAGCAGTACTTC CASSIGAGSYEQYF
TRBJ2-3 TRBV19 . . TGTGCCAGTAGTATAGATTCTGCGGTGTTCGGAGATACAGATACGCAGTATTTT CASSIDSAVFGDTDTQYF
TRBJ1-6 TRBV6-5 once TRBD1 TGTGCCAGCAGTTACTTGGGGACAGGGAATTCACCCCTCCACTTT CASSYLGTGNSPLHF
TRBJ1-5 TRBV9 . . TGTGCCAGCAGCCCTGGGCCCGACGACCAGCCCCAGCATTTT CASSPGPDDQPQHF
TRBJ2-5 TRBV7-9 few TRBD2 TGTGCCAGCAGAGGAGCGGGGGGCCGGGGAGAGACCCAGTACTTC CASRGAGGRGETQYF
TRBJ2-1 TRBV10-1 . TRBD2 TGCGCCAGCAGTGAGTCGACTAGCGGGAGGACCTCCTACAATGAGCAGTTCTTC CASSESTSGRTSYNEQFF
TRBJ2-7 TRBV15 . . TGTGCCACCAGCAGAGATAAGGGACCGGACTCCTACGAGCAGTACTTC CATSRDKGPDSYEQYF
TRBJ1-1 TRBV6-6 . . TGTGCCAGCAGTTCCCTTTGGTTAGAAGCTTTCTTT CASSSLWLEAFF
TRBJ2-7 TRBV5-6 . . TGTGCCAGCAGCTTGGTACGGTCAGGTTACGAGCAGTACTTC CASSLVRSGYEQYF
TRBJ2-5 TRBV4-1 . TRBD2 TGCGCCAGCAGCCAAGATCGGTCGAGCGGGGGACCGTACCCTCCAGAGACCCAGTACTTC CASSQDRSSGGPYPPETQYF
TRBJ2-7 TRBV19 . TRBD2 TGTGCCAGTAGTCCAACCGGTTCGGGACTATGGTCAGGCGAGCAGTACTTC CASSPTGSGLWSGEQYF
TRBJ2-7 TRBV6-6 . . TGTGCCAGCACCGGACAGCGCTTTTCCTACGAGCAGTACTTC CASTGQRFSYEQYF
TRBJ1-1 TRBV6-6 . . TGTGCCAGCACCGATTGGGCTGGCGCTGAAGCTTTCTTT CASTDWAGAEAFF
TRBJ2-1 TRBV18 . . TGTGCCAGCTCCGCAGGGGTCCTGAGCTCCTACAATGAGCAGTTCTTC CASSAGVLSSYNEQFF
TRBJ1-5 TRBV2 . TRBD1 TGTGCCAGCAGGCCGACAGGGAATAGCAATCAGCCCCAGCATTTT CASRPTGNSNQPQHF
TRBJ1-4 TRBV21-1 . . TGTGCGACGCTGCGAAGGCAGGGGGAATCTGAAAAACTGTTTTTT CATLRRQGESEKLFF
TRBJ1-1 TRBV7-8 . . TGTGCCAGCAGCCCAACGCCGGACACCCAAAACACTGAAGCTTTCTTT CASSPTPDTQNTEAFF
TRBJ2-5 TRBV29-1 . . TGCAGCTCCGGTGGAGGGCTAGCCGGCCCAGAGACCCAGTACTTC CSSGGGLAGPETQYF
TRBJ2-2 TRBV7-9 . . TGTGCCAGCAGACTCCCATGGGACGAGGGGGACACCGGGGAGCTGTTTTTT CASRLPWDEGDTGELFF
TRBJ2-4 TRBV5-5 . TRBD2 TGTGCCAGCAGCCCGTTTAGCGGGCCCAAAAACATTCAGTACTTC CASSPFSGPKNIQYF
TRBJ2-7 TRBV4-1 . . TGCGCCAGCAGCCAATTAGCCTACGAGCAGTACTTC CASSQLAYEQYF
TRBJ2-1 TRBV25-1 . TRBD2 TGTGCCAGCACCGAAGGCCTAGCGGGGGAGCAGTTCTTC CASTEGLAGEQFF
TRBJ1-1 TRBV19 . . TGTGCCGCAGACCTTAGACGGATTATTAACACTGAAGCTTTCTTT CAADLRRIINTEAFF
TRBJ1-3 TRBV7-9 . . TGTGCCAGCAGCTTAGGGACGCACAGGAGCTCTGGAAACACCATATATTTT CASSLGTHRSSGNTIYF
TRBJ2-5 TRBV5-1 . . TGCGCCAGCAGCTCATTGGGGGGCCCCTGGGAGACCCAGTACTTC CASSSLGGPWETQYF
TRBJ2-1 TRBV27 . . TGTGCCAGCAGCCCTGGCGGGAAACAGGGGCAGTTCTTC CASSPGGKQGQFF
TRBJ1-3 TRBV5-1 . . TGCGCCAGCAGCTTGGGTGAGCTACCCCCCTCTGGAAACACCATATATTTT CASSLGELPPSGNTIYF
TRBJ2-7 TRBV5-4 . . TGTGCCAGCAGCTTGAACCGGGACTGGTACTCCTACGAGCAGTACTTC CASSLNRDWYSYEQYF
TRBJ2-1 TRBV18 . TRBD2 TGTGCCAGCTCACCGGGACTAGCGGGGGACAATGAGCAGTTCTTC CASSPGLAGDNEQFF
TRBJ2-7 TRBV2 . . TGTGCCAGCAGTGAATTTCAGGGTGGGGGCTACGAGCAGTACTTC CASSEFQGGGYEQYF
TRBJ2-5 TRBV28 once . TGTGCCAGCAGCCGCCCAGGTCAGGGCCGGGAAGAGACCCAGTACTTC CASSRPGQGREETQYF
TRBJ2-2 TRBV27 . TRBD2 TGTGCCAGCAGTCCAGGACTAGGAGGTTACGGGGAGCTGTTTTTT CASSPGLGGYGELFF
TRBJ2-1 TRBV6-5 . . TGTGCCAGCTTTAGCCCGGGACTCCGGAAGTTCTTC CASFSPGLRKFF
TRBJ2-2 TRBV5-1 . . TGCGCCAGCAGCTCGGACTGGGGTAACACCGGGGAGCTGTTTTTT CASSSDWGNTGELFF